Listed below are T cell receptor beta chains from one sample, sequenced in a study of blood T cells in healthy people across ages. TCRdb fed the 5' RACE reads into MiXCR, producing one record per CDR3 protein. The sample lists about 1.6 million distinct CDR3 sequences, 30% to 40% seen once, with about 11% in the top ten. Sequencing input: blood. The receptor set was obtained from a woman in her 30s in good health. Both conserved end residues are part of each CDR3. Fields, in order: V gene, J gene, clone size, D gene, CDR3 DNA, CDR3 protein. A D gene is named only where the DNA matches it firmly. Clone size is not always given. Where it is, it says once, few, many or a class for expanded clones.

V: TRBV7-9
J: TRBJ2-2
size: -
D: -
DNA: TGTGCCAGCAGCTTAAGGACCCGCCCTCGAGGCACCGGGGAGCTGTTTTTT
CDR3: CASSLRTRPRGTGELFF

V: TRBV12-3/TRBV12-4
J: TRBJ2-3
size: -
D: TRBD2
DNA: TGTGCCAGCAGTTTGGTGTGGGGGACTGTGACTAGCGGGTCTTCTAGCACAGATACGCAGTATTTT
CDR3: CASSLVWGTVTSGSSSTDTQYF

V: TRBV6-5
J: TRBJ2-5
size: -
D: -
DNA: TGTGCCAGCAGTTACTCGTGGGGGTTTGCAGAGACCCAGTACTTC
CDR3: CASSYSWGFAETQYF

V: TRBV4-1
J: TRBJ2-7
size: -
D: TRBD2
DNA: TGCGCCAGCAGCCTTAGGGCTAGCGGGGGGTACGAGCAGTACTTC
CDR3: CASSLRASGGYEQYF

V: TRBV7-8
J: TRBJ2-5
size: -
D: -
DNA: TGTGCCAGCAGCTTACCGACTAACGGGGAGACCCAGTACTTC
CDR3: CASSLPTNGETQYF

V: TRBV7-3
J: TRBJ2-1
size: many
D: -
DNA: TGTGCCAGCAGCCCCAATAATAGGGCCCTAAATGAGCAGTTCTTC
CDR3: CASSPNNRALNEQFF

V: TRBV7-9
J: TRBJ1-2
size: -
D: -
DNA: TGTGCCAGCAGCTTAGTGTACAGGACCCACTATGGCTACACCTTC
CDR3: CASSLVYRTHYGYTF

V: TRBV20-1
J: TRBJ2-7
size: -
D: TRBD1
DNA: TGCAGTGCCCATACAGGGGGCTCCTACGAGCAGTACTTC
CDR3: CSAHTGGSYEQYF

V: TRBV27
J: TRBJ1-2
size: -
D: -
DNA: TGTGCCAGCGGCTCCCCCTGGGGGGGATCTGGCTACACCTTC
CDR3: CASGSPWGGSGYTF

V: TRBV9
J: TRBJ2-1
size: -
D: TRBD2
DNA: TGTGCCAGCAGCGTAGCCAGACTAGCGATGGACAATGAGCAGTTCTTC
CDR3: CASSVARLAMDNEQFF

V: TRBV30
J: TRBJ1-4
size: -
D: -
DNA: TGTGCATCCCAGTATGGAGGGTCTAATGAAAAACTGTTTTTT
CDR3: CASQYGGSNEKLFF

V: TRBV6-6
J: TRBJ2-1
size: few
D: -
DNA: TGCGCCAGCAGCTCTCCCGGGAGCTCCTACAATGAGCAGTTCTTC
CDR3: CASSSPGSSYNEQFF

V: TRBV5-6
J: TRBJ2-7
size: -
D: TRBD2
DNA: TGTGCCAGCAGCCCCTGGACTAGCGGGGGAAGCTCCTACGAGCAGTACTTC
CDR3: CASSPWTSGGSSYEQYF

V: TRBV6-6
J: TRBJ2-3
size: -
D: TRBD2
DNA: TGTGCCAGCCGGGGGGAGGTGGGGGGAGATACGCAGTATTTT
CDR3: CASRGEVGGDTQYF

V: TRBV7-9
J: TRBJ2-5
size: once
D: -
DNA: TGTGCCAGCAGCCTCGGATGGCAGGGCCAAGAGACCCAGTACTTC
CDR3: CASSLGWQGQETQYF

V: TRBV4-1
J: TRBJ1-4
size: -
D: -
DNA: TGCGCCAGCAACCAAGTCCCGGGGGGGACCGATGAAAAACTGTTTTTT
CDR3: CASNQVPGGTDEKLFF

V: TRBV5-1
J: TRBJ2-1
size: many
D: -
DNA: TGCGCCAGCAGCCCGGGGACACCACCCAATGAGCAGTTCTTC
CDR3: CASSPGTPPNEQFF

V: TRBV28
J: TRBJ2-6
size: -
D: TRBD1
DNA: TGTGCCAGCAGTTGGGACAGGGAAACCCCCGGGGCCAACGTCCTGACTTTC
CDR3: CASSWDRETPGANVLTF

V: TRBV29-1
J: TRBJ2-7
size: many
D: TRBD1
DNA: TGCAGCGTTGAAGTCGGGACAGGGTACTACGAGCAGTACTTC
CDR3: CSVEVGTGYYEQYF

V: TRBV5-4
J: TRBJ2-1
size: few
D: TRBD2
DNA: TGTGCCAGCAGCATACCGGGACTAGCGGGAGGTAATGAGCAGTTCTTC
CDR3: CASSIPGLAGGNEQFF

V: TRBV20-1
J: TRBJ1-1
size: -
D: -
DNA: TGCAGTGCTAGAGAAAGGAAGGCGAACACTGAAGCTTTCTTT
CDR3: CSARERKANTEAFF

V: TRBV7-9
J: TRBJ1-1
size: -
D: -
DNA: TGTGCCAGTACAAGGGGGAACACTGAAGCTTTCTTT
CDR3: CASTRGNTEAFF

V: TRBV6-5
J: TRBJ2-3
size: many
D: -
DNA: TGTGCCAGCAAAGGGCCATATCGGGATACGCAGTATTTT
CDR3: CASKGPYRDTQYF

V: TRBV4-1
J: TRBJ1-1
size: -
D: -
DNA: TGCGCCAGCAGCCGAGATCCGGGTAGCGCTGAAGCTTTCTTT
CDR3: CASSRDPGSAEAFF

V: TRBV6-1
J: TRBJ1-1
size: -
D: -
DNA: TGTGCCAGCATGAGGGACCCGTTAAACACTGAAGCTTTCTTT
CDR3: CASMRDPLNTEAFF

V: TRBV4-1
J: TRBJ2-7
size: -
D: -
DNA: TGCGCCAGCAGCCAAGAGGGTACAGTGGGTGGCGAGCAGTACTTC
CDR3: CASSQEGTVGGEQYF

V: TRBV20-1
J: TRBJ2-3
size: -
D: TRBD1
DNA: TGCAGTGCCCCGCCGGGACAGCTCACAGATACGCAGTATTTT
CDR3: CSAPPGQLTDTQYF

V: TRBV20-1
J: TRBJ2-7
size: few
D: -
DNA: TGCAGTGCTAATACGGGTAGAACCTACGAGCAGTACTTC
CDR3: CSANTGRTYEQYF

V: TRBV27
J: TRBJ2-7
size: few
D: -
DNA: TGTGCCAGCAGTTTATTTGGGGGTCCCGAGCAGTACTTC
CDR3: CASSLFGGPEQYF

V: TRBV5-1
J: TRBJ1-1
size: few
D: -
DNA: TGCGCCAGCAGCTTGGGCCCCGTGACAGCCAACACTGAAGCTTTCTTT
CDR3: CASSLGPVTANTEAFF

V: TRBV6-1
J: TRBJ2-1
size: -
D: TRBD2
DNA: TGTGCCAGCACCTCTAGCGGAAGGAGCTCCTACAATGAGCAGTTCTTC
CDR3: CASTSSGRSSYNEQFF

V: TRBV2
J: TRBJ1-1
size: -
D: -
DNA: TGTGCCAGCAGCCCCCCTCAAGCTTTCTTT
CDR3: CASSPPQAFF

V: TRBV27
J: TRBJ2-1
size: -
D: -
DNA: TGTGCCAGCAGGTTGAGACTAGGGCTCAATGAGCAGTTCTTC
CDR3: CASRLRLGLNEQFF

V: TRBV7-9
J: TRBJ2-3
size: -
D: TRBD2
DNA: TGTGCCAGCAGCTTAGTCCCTAGCGGGGTCACAGATACGCAGTATTTT
CDR3: CASSLVPSGVTDTQYF

V: TRBV5-1
J: TRBJ2-3
size: -
D: -
DNA: TGCGCCTCCCGCCGGAGATCTAGCACAGATACGCAGTATTTT
CDR3: CASRRRSSTDTQYF

V: TRBV7-3
J: TRBJ2-2
size: few
D: -
DNA: TGTGCCAGCAGCACGGGGAACACCGGGGAGCTGTTTTTT
CDR3: CASSTGNTGELFF

V: TRBV3-1
J: TRBJ1-2
size: -
D: -
DNA: TGTGCCAGCAGCCAAATGGGGCCGACAGCTAACTATGGCTACACCTTC
CDR3: CASSQMGPTANYGYTF

V: TRBV14
J: TRBJ2-5
size: few
D: -
DNA: TGTGCCAGCAGCCAATGGCAGGGGCAGGGGGAGACCCAGTACTTC
CDR3: CASSQWQGQGETQYF

V: TRBV6-6
J: TRBJ1-2
size: -
D: -
DNA: TGTGCCAGCAGGATCGGGACAAGGGGGAAGTATGGCTACACCTTC
CDR3: CASRIGTRGKYGYTF

V: TRBV3-1
J: TRBJ1-1
size: few
D: -
DNA: TGTGCCAGCAGCCCGGGACGGTGGACCACTGAAGCTTTCTTT
CDR3: CASSPGRWTTEAFF

V: TRBV20-1
J: TRBJ2-7
size: -
D: TRBD2
DNA: TGCAGTGCTAGCGGAGCGGGAGGGATGGGCTACGAGCAGTACTTC
CDR3: CSASGAGGMGYEQYF

V: TRBV28
J: TRBJ2-1
size: few
D: -
DNA: TGTGCCAGCAGTTTACCAGGGGTCTCCTACAATGAGCAGTTCTTC
CDR3: CASSLPGVSYNEQFF

V: TRBV10-3
J: TRBJ2-3
size: many
D: TRBD2
DNA: TGTGCCATCAGTGGTGGGACTAGCGGGACTCCCGGGAGCACAGATACGCAGTATTTT
CDR3: CAISGGTSGTPGSTDTQYF

V: TRBV20-1
J: TRBJ2-5
size: -
D: TRBD1
DNA: TGCAGTGCGAGCCGGACAGGGGGCAGGGAGACCCAGTACTTC
CDR3: CSASRTGGRETQYF

V: TRBV12-3/TRBV12-4
J: TRBJ1-6
size: few
D: -
DNA: TGTGCCAGCAGTTTATCGGGCGGGGGGGTAAGTTCACCCCTCCACTTT
CDR3: CASSLSGGGVSSPLHF

V: TRBV9
J: TRBJ1-1
size: -
D: -
DNA: TGTGCCAGCAGCGTAGCGGCAGGGGTGGACACTGAAGCTTTCTTT
CDR3: CASSVAAGVDTEAFF

V: TRBV4-1
J: TRBJ1-2
size: -
D: TRBD1
DNA: TGCGCCAGCAGAGGACAGGATAGCTACACCTTC
CDR3: CASRGQDSYTF

V: TRBV6-5
J: TRBJ2-3
size: few
D: -
DNA: TGTGCCAGCAGTTACGGCGTTGCAGGGGGGTTCGGTACGCAGTATTTT
CDR3: CASSYGVAGGFGTQYF

V: TRBV28
J: TRBJ2-5
size: many
D: TRBD1
DNA: TGTGCCAGCAGTTCTCCGGGACAGGATCTCCAAGAGACCCAGTACTTC
CDR3: CASSSPGQDLQETQYF

V: TRBV5-5
J: TRBJ1-2
size: many
D: TRBD1
DNA: TGTGCCAGCAGCTTGGCCCCCCCGGGACAGGCGAACTATGGCTACACCTTC
CDR3: CASSLAPPGQANYGYTF

V: TRBV4-1
J: TRBJ2-7
size: few
D: -
DNA: TGCGCCAGCAGCTCGGGACCCGGGTTATGGCAGTACTTC
CDR3: CASSSGPGLWQYF

V: TRBV7-2
J: TRBJ2-7
size: few
D: -
DNA: TGTGCCAGCAGCTCCTACGGACCTCCTGATAGCTCCTACGAGCAGTACTTC
CDR3: CASSSYGPPDSSYEQYF

V: TRBV5-1
J: TRBJ2-5
size: -
D: TRBD2
DNA: TGCGCCAGCAGCTGCGGACTAGCCAAAGAGACCCAGTACTTC
CDR3: CASSCGLAKETQYF